These 9 T cell receptor beta chains were all obtained from the same sample, sequenced in a study of T cells in localized non-small cell lung cancer. The table came from immunoSEQ multiplex PCR; TCRdb's copy has only in-frame clones and leaves some out. Here the sample spans roughly 53,000 clones, around four fifths being singletons. This specimen was peripheral blood mononuclear cells, taken before any cancer treatment. All receptors come from a man aged 35 to 70 with stage III lung adenocarcinoma.

The J gene is TRBJ2-5, the V gene TRBV4-1, with a weak D call TRBD2 (6 bases). CDR1 is MGHRA and CDR2 is YSYEKL in the germline V gene. This CDR3 contains 13 residues. Trimming removed 1 base from V and 4 bases from J, with 7 bases in between. CDR3 coding DNA: TGCGCCAGCAGCCAAGGGCGGGGAGAGACCCAGTACTTC. Its protein product is CASSQGRGETQYF.

The CDR3 loop is CASIGGGTQYF. DNA for the CDR3: TGTGCCAGCATCGGGGGGGGGACCCAGTACTTC. V usage is TRBV5-4 and J usage is TRBJ2-5; the match to TRBD2 covers 8 bases. J lost 7 bases, V lost 6 bases, and 2 bases had no gene match. The germline V gene has CDR1 SGHNT and CDR2 YYREEE (reference sequence). This CDR3 contains 11 residues.

The genes are TRBV5-6 and TRBJ2-3, with D unresolved. Trimming pared 4 bases from V and 0 bases from J, leaving 9 bases between. The germline gives CDR1 SGHDT, CDR2 YYEEEE. The CDR3 consists of 14 residues. CDR3 bases: TGTGCCAGCAGCACTTCCCCAAGCACAGATACGCAGTATTTT. Translated: CASSTSPSTDTQYF.

The rearrangement joins TRBV19 to TRBJ2-3; 7 positions match TRBD1. This CDR3 region has 14 residues. Germline trimming cut 5 bases from V and 3 bases from J; bases unmatched to any gene: 5. CDR1 LNHDA and CDR2 SQIVND come from the germline V gene (reference sequence). In nucleotides, the CDR3 is TGTGCCAGTAGTCAAGACAGGGATACAGATACGCAGTATTTT. It codes for CASSQDRDTDTQYF. Drawing the rest from reference TRBV19 and TRBJ2-3, the complete variable domain is DGGITQSPKYLFRKEGQNVTLSCEQNLNHDAMYWYRQDPGQGLRLIYYSQIVNDFQKGDIAEGYSVSREKKESFPLTVTSAQKNPTAFYLCASSQDRDTDTQYFGPGTRLTVL.

This rearrangement joins TRBV28 to TRBJ2-5; TRBD1 aligns across 10 bases. Unmatched junction bases numbered 10, after V lost 4 bases and J lost 5 bases. The CDR3 is 16 amino acids. Germline V gene lookup returns CDR1 MDHEN and CDR2 SYDVKM. The CDR3 loop reads CASSSSAGTGDETQYF. As DNA, the CDR3 is TGTGCCAGCAGTTCCTCGGCCGGGACAGGGGACGAGACCCAGTACTTC. Based on the CDR3 plus reference TRBV28 and TRBJ2-5, the full variable domain is DVKVTQSSRYLVKRTGEKVFLECVQDMDHENMFWYRQDPGLGLRLIYFSYDVKMKEKGDIPEGYSVSREKKERFSLILESASTNQTSMYLCASSSSAGTGDETQYFGPGTRLLVL.

DNA for the CDR3: TGTGCCAGCAGCCCGGGACAGGGGAGCACAGATACGCAGTATTTT. Protein sequence: CASSPGQGSTDTQYF. The V call is TRBV7-9, the J call TRBJ2-3; 10 bases are a match to TRBD1. The germline CDR1 and CDR2 sequences are SEHNR and FQNEAQ (reference sequence). This CDR3 region has 15 residues. J lost 0 bases, V lost 5 bases, and 2 bases had no gene match.

This clone has just a few counts. The gene calls are TRBV30 and TRBJ1-1; D is possibly TRBD1 (6 bases). This CDR3 spans 15 amino acids. V lost 0 bases and J 0 bases, leaving 11 bases between the germline ends. Germline CDR1 GTSNPN, CDR2 SVGIG (reference sequence). This CDR3 is CAWSVQGLMNTEAFF. The CDR3 region has the DNA TGTGCCTGGAGTGTACAGGGCCTAATGAACACTGAAGCTTTCTTT.

The chain recombines TRBV19 with TRBJ2-3; TRBD1 matches at 8 bases. In germline, CDR1 is LNHDA, CDR2 SQIVND (reference sequence). Losses at the gene ends were 5 bases for V and 0 bases for J; bases not matched to a gene: 7. CDR3 length: 16 amino acids. CDR3 amino acids: CASSDWTGPSTDTQYF. CDR3 nucleotide sequence: TGTGCCAGTAGTGATTGGACAGGGCCAAGCACAGATACGCAGTATTTT.

This clone was seen only once. The V gene is TRBV7-9, the J gene TRBJ2-2; D remains unclear. Germline assignment: CDR1 SEHNR and CDR2 FQNEAQ (reference sequence). Between the trimmed V and J ends, which lost 5 bases and 1 base, there was a span of 11 bases. The CDR3 covers 15 residues. The CDR3 region has the DNA TGTGCCAGCAGCCAGCGACGCGTGAACACCGGGGAGCTGTTTTTT. Translated: CASSQRRVNTGELFF.